This T cell receptor (beta chain) was sequenced in a study of metastatic and nonmetastatic thyroid tumors. Study-level background: Peripheral blood and tumor or nodule samples from malignant and benign thyroid patients were compared.

Per germline, CDR1 MGHRA and CDR2 YSYEKL. V was clipped by 1 base and J by 1 base; unmatched bases: 5. The CDR3 totals 18 residues. Each patient came to thyroid surgery without any prior treatment (of any kind). Original data processing: Researchers built a distant-metastasis classifier for papillary thyroid cancer that drew on CDR3 differences across clinicopathological groups. TCRdb reassembled clones from the PCR reads with MiXCR. These V and J calls originate from TCRdb's pipeline instead of the authors' own analysis. The table has about 40,000 clones, about 15% seen once. This clone was counted at least ten times.

This clonotype originated in a female donor with papillary thyroid cancer or a benign thyroid nodule (not recorded which). Some clones in this sample may be carry-over from other donors' samples. The chain joins TRBV4-1 to TRBJ1-6; 9 bases fit TRBD1. The source material was blood. Here the CDR3 reads CASSQADRGISYNSPLHF. DNA for the CDR3: TGCGCCAGCAGCCAAGCGGACAGGGGTATATCCTATAATTCACCCCTCCACTTT.